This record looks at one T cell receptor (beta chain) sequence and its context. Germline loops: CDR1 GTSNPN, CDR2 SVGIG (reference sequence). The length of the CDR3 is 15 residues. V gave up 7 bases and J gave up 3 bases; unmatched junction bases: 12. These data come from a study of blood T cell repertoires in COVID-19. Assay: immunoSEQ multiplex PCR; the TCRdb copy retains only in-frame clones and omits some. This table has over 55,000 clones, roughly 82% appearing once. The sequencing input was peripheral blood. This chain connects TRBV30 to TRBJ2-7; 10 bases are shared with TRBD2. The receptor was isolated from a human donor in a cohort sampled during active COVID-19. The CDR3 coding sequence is TGTGCCTATCACACCCCGGGACTAGCGATCTACGAGCAGTACTTC. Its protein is CAYHTPGLAIYEQYF.